This T cell receptor (beta chain) was obtained from a study of cytotoxic CD8 clonotypes in ibrutinib-treated CLL. Study-wide context: Patients attained 25 or so partial and 2 complete responses; at median approximately 64 months, about 14 remained remitted while around twelve progressed. Response sampling occurred after a median approximately 12 months of treatment (range 6 to 36).

This clone was observed a single time. Its specificity is unknown. CDR1 and CDR2 from the germline V gene are SGDLS and YYNGEE. This CDR3 is built from 14 residues. V was shortened by 3 bases and J by 3 bases, with 13 bases between the two germline ends. Study observations and caveats: Clonality was elevated at ibrutinib response and had returned toward baseline at progression. Baseline clonality, above age-matched healthy donor levels, tracked circulating CD8+ T-cell counts.

TCRdb keeps only in-frame clones here, not all; method: immunoSEQ multiplex PCR. The sample includes some 85,000 clones, about 74% of them seen just once. The sequence derives from a human donor with chronic lymphocytic leukemia. The V and J genes are TRBV9 and TRBJ2-7; TRBD2 is a possible D gene (5 bases). This specimen was PBMCs, taken after 24 months of ibrutinib treatment. The CDR3 sequence is CASSAEGMDYEQYF. CDR3 nucleotides: TGTGCCAGCAGCGCAGAGGGTATGGACTACGAGCAGTACTTC.